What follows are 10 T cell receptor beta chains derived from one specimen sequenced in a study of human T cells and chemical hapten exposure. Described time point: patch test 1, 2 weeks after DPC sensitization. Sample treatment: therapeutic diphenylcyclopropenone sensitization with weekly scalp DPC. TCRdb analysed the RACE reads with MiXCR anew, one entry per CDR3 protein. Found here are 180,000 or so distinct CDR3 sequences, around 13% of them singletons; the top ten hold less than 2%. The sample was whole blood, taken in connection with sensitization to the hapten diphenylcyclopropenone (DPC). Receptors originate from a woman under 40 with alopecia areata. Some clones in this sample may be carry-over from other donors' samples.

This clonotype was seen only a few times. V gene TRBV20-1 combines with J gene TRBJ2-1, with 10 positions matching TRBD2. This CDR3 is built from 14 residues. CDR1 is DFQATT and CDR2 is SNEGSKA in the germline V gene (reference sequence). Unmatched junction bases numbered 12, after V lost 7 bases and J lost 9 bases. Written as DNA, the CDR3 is TGCAGTGTCAGTGGGGTAGCGGGAGGAACTGAGCAGTTCTTC. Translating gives CSVSGVAGGTEQFF.

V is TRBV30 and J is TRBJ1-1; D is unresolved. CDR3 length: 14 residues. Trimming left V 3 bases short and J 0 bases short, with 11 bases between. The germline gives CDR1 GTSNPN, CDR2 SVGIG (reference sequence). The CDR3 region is CAWRKTDMNTEAFF. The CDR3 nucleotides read TGTGCCTGGAGAAAGACTGACATGAACACTGAAGCTTTCTTT.

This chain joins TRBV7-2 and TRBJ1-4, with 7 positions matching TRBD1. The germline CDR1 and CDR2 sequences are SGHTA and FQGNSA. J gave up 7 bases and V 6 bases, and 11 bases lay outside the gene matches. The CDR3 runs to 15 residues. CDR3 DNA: TGTGCCAGCAGACCCGACAGGGTAGGGAGTGAAAAACTGTTTTTT. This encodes CASRPDRVGSEKLFF. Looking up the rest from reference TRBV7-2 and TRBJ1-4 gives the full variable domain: GAGVSQSPSNKVTEKGKDVELRCDPISGHTALYWYRQSLGQGLEFLIYFQGNSAPDKSGLPSDRFSAERTGGSVSTLTIQRTQQEDSAVYLCASRPDRVGSEKLFFGSGTQLSVL.

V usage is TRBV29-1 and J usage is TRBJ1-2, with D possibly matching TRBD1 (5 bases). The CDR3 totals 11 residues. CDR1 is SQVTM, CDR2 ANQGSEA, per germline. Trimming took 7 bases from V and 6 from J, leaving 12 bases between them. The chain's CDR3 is CSAGRSDGYTF. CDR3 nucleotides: TGCAGCGCGGGGCGGTCAGATGGCTACACCTTC.

The CDR3 DNA is TGTGCCAGTAGTCCCGGGGCAGCTAACTATGGCTACACCTTC. It codes for CASSPGAANYGYTF. The rearrangement joins TRBV19 to TRBJ1-2; TRBD1 might be the D (5 bases). The CDR3 length is 14 residues. V was cut by 5 bases and J by 0 bases, with 10 bases left in between. Germline V CDR1 and CDR2: LNHDA, SQIVND (reference sequence). The full variable domain, its missing parts supplied by reference TRBV19 and TRBJ1-2, is DGGITQSPKYLFRKEGQNVTLSCEQNLNHDAMYWYRQDPGQGLRLIYYSQIVNDFQKGDIAEGYSVSREKKESFPLTVTSAQKNPTAFYLCASSPGAANYGYTFGSGTRLTVV.

CDR3 sequence: CASSLDSNVANTGELFF. For the CDR3, the DNA is TGTGCCAGCAGCCTGGACAGTAATGTCGCGAACACCGGGGAGCTGTTTTTT. This chain connects TRBV11-2 to TRBJ2-2, with a tentative D call TRBD1 (6 bases). Trimming cost V 5 bases and J 0 bases, with 16 bases left between them. The germline gives CDR1 SGHAT, CDR2 FQNNGV. CDR3 length equals 17 residues.

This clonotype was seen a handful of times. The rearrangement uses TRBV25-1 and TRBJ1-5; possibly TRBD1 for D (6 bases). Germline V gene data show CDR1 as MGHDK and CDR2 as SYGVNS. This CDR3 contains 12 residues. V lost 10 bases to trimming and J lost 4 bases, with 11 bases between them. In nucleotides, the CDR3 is TGTGCCACCAATACAGGGAATCAGCCCCAGCATTTT. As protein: CATNTGNQPQHF.

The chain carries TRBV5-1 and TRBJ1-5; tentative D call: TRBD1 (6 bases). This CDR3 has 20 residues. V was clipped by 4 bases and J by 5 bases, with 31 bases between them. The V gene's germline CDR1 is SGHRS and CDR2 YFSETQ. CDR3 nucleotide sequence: TGCGCCAGCAGCCTCGTGTACACAGGGATGGAGGGGAAATGGGATCAGCCCCAGCATTTT. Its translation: CASSLVYTGMEGKWDQPQHF.

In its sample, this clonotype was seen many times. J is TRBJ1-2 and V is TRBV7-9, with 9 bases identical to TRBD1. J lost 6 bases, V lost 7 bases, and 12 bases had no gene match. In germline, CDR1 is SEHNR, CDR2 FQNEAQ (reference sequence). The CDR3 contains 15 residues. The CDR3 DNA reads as TGTGCCAGCACGCTGGGGACAGGGAATTTGCATGGCTACACCTTC. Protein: CASTLGTGNLHGYTF.

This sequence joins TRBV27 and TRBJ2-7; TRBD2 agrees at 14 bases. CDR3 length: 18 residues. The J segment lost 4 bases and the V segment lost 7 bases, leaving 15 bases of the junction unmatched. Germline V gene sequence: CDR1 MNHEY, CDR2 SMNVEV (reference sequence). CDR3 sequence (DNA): TGTGCCAGCACTTCAAACGGACTAGCGGGAGGTCCAGGTTACGAGCAGTACTTC. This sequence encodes CASTSNGLAGGPGYEQYF.